This T cell receptor (beta chain) originates from a study of low-dose radiotherapy and immunotherapy resistance in tumors. Primers targeting TRAV and TRBV primed first-strand cDNA, covering alpha and beta chains. Using a constant-region primer together with a V-primer adapter, TCRs were subjected to roughly 20 PCR cycles of amplification. Via MiXCR, TCRdb re-called the reads, giving one row per CDR3 protein. The sample lists 75,000 to 95,000 distinct CDR3 sequences, approximately 17% seen once, with 5.5% to 6% in the top ten. Time point meaning: before trial treatment. Tumors of eligible patients were advanced, solid and lacking tumor-infiltrating lymphocytes. This clonotype was detected ten times or more. The germline gives CDR1 SGHRS, CDR2 YFSETQ. V lost 1 base to trimming and J lost 7 bases, with 9 bases between them. The CDR3 covers 14 residues.

This chain links TRBV5-1 with TRBJ1-6; D unclear. The source was PBMCs, collected before treatment. This TCR was sampled from a male donor with prostate cancer. CDR3 sequence: CASSLQARNSPLHF. The CDR3 DNA reads TGCGCCAGCAGCTTGCAAGCCCGCAATTCACCCCTCCACTTT.